Listed below are T cell receptor beta chains from one sample, sequenced in a study of Graves' ophthalmopathy and Graves' hyperthyroidism. TCRdb reprocessed the multiplex PCR reads with MiXCR, giving one entry per CDR3 protein. The sample lists about 740,000 distinct CDR3 sequences, around 40% seen once, with around 40% in the top ten. Sequenced sample: peripheral blood. The receptor source for this set is an adult man with Graves' ophthalmopathy. Both conserved end residues are part of each CDR3. D genes are given only for firm matches. For some rows the clone size is stated as once, few or many, or as a class when expanded; others skip it.

abundance: -; d_gene: -; v_gene: TRBV9; j_gene: TRBJ1-6; CDR3aa: CASSYGGTGALSSPLHF; CDR3nt: TGTGCCAGCAGTTACGGGGGAACCGGGGCATTAAGTTCACCCCTCCACTTT
abundance: -; d_gene: -; v_gene: TRBV29-1; j_gene: TRBJ2-1; CDR3aa: CSVTLYNEQFF; CDR3nt: TGCAGCGTTACCCTGTACAATGAGCAGTTCTTC
abundance: -; d_gene: -; v_gene: TRBV20-1; j_gene: TRBJ2-6; CDR3aa: CSATQGANVLTF; CDR3nt: TGCAGTGCTACACAGGGGGCCAACGTCCTGACTTTC
abundance: -; d_gene: -; v_gene: TRBV10-2; j_gene: TRBJ2-7; CDR3aa: CAGSDTLGGVDF; CDR3nt: TGCGCCGGCAGTGATACCTTAGGGGGAGTGGACTTC
abundance: -; d_gene: -; v_gene: TRBV20-1; j_gene: TRBJ1-6; CDR3aa: CSAAGQRNSPLHF; CDR3nt: TGCAGTGCTGCCGGACAACGAAATTCACCCCTCCACTTT
abundance: -; d_gene: -; v_gene: TRBV7-3; j_gene: TRBJ2-2; CDR3aa: CASSFNPGNTGELFF; CDR3nt: TGTGCTAGCAGCTTTAATCCTGGGAACACCGGGGAGCTGTTTTTT
abundance: many; d_gene: TRBD1; v_gene: TRBV2; j_gene: TRBJ1-4; CDR3aa: CASRGSGQTNEKLFF; CDR3nt: TGTGCCAGCAGGGGTTCGGGACAGACGAATGAAAAACTGTTTTTT
abundance: -; d_gene: TRBD1; v_gene: TRBV7-9; j_gene: TRBJ1-5; CDR3aa: CASSGTEPIQPQHF; CDR3nt: TGTGCCAGCAGTGGGACAGAACCCATTCAGCCCCAGCATTTT
abundance: -; d_gene: -; v_gene: TRBV10-3; j_gene: TRBJ1-4; CDR3aa: CASSERTAELFF; CDR3nt: TGTGCCAGCAGTGAGAGGACGGCGGAACTGTTTTTT
abundance: few; d_gene: TRBD2; v_gene: TRBV9; j_gene: TRBJ2-5; CDR3aa: CASSGGGDQETQYF; CDR3nt: TGTGCCAGCAGCGGCGGGGGGGACCAAGAGACCCAGTACTTC
abundance: few; d_gene: -; v_gene: TRBV7-9; j_gene: TRBJ1-2; CDR3aa: CASSAPGGHYGYTF; CDR3nt: TGTGCCAGCAGCGCCCCCGGGGGCCATTATGGCTACACCTTC
abundance: -; d_gene: TRBD1; v_gene: TRBV7-8; j_gene: TRBJ1-2; CDR3aa: CASSLAVGQGRPDYGYTF; CDR3nt: TGTGCCAGCAGCTTAGCAGTGGGACAGGGGAGGCCAGACTATGGCTACACCTTC
abundance: -; d_gene: -; v_gene: TRBV2; j_gene: TRBJ1-3; CDR3aa: CASSEWSGFSGNTIYF; CDR3nt: TGTGCCAGCAGTGAGTGGTCGGGCTTCTCTGGAAACACCATATATTTT
abundance: -; d_gene: -; v_gene: TRBV15; j_gene: TRBJ1-5; CDR3aa: CATSRATGLGNQPQHF; CDR3nt: TGTGCCACCAGCAGGGCTACGGGGTTGGGTAATCAGCCCCAGCATTTT
abundance: -; d_gene: -; v_gene: TRBV20-1; j_gene: TRBJ1-1; CDR3aa: CSARIGGMNTEAFF; CDR3nt: TGCAGTGCTAGAATCGGGGGTATGAACACTGAAGCTTTCTTT
abundance: many; d_gene: -; v_gene: TRBV24-1; j_gene: TRBJ1-5; CDR3aa: CASSASGLNQPQHF; CDR3nt: TGTGCCAGCAGTGCATCAGGACTCAATCAGCCCCAGCATTTT
abundance: -; d_gene: -; v_gene: TRBV7-3; j_gene: TRBJ1-4; CDR3aa: CASSLRDFGKPFF; CDR3nt: TGTGCCAGCAGCCTCAGGGATTTCGGAAAACCGTTTTTT
abundance: -; d_gene: -; v_gene: TRBV10-3; j_gene: TRBJ1-2; CDR3aa: CASSEAAGVYGYTF; CDR3nt: TGTGCCAGCAGTGAAGCGGCAGGAGTCTATGGCTACACCTTC
abundance: once; d_gene: -; v_gene: TRBV2; j_gene: TRBJ2-7; CDR3aa: CASSPLEQYF; CDR3nt: TGTGCCAGCTCCCCCCTCGAGCAGTACTTC
abundance: many; d_gene: TRBD1; v_gene: TRBV10-2; j_gene: TRBJ2-7; CDR3aa: CASSERGVGTGGHEQYF; CDR3nt: TGCGCCAGCAGTGAGCGGGGAGTCGGGACAGGGGGCCACGAGCAGTACTTC
abundance: many; d_gene: TRBD1; v_gene: TRBV29-1; j_gene: TRBJ2-1; CDR3aa: CSVQPGQGNNEQFF; CDR3nt: TGCAGCGTACAACCGGGACAGGGAAACAATGAGCAGTTCTTC
abundance: -; d_gene: TRBD1; v_gene: TRBV10-3; j_gene: TRBJ1-2; CDR3aa: CAISESTRRQGAGGYTF; CDR3nt: TGTGCCATCAGTGAGTCGACCCGGCGACAGGGGGCTGGTGGCTACACCTTC
abundance: -; d_gene: TRBD2; v_gene: TRBV29-1; j_gene: TRBJ2-5; CDR3aa: CSVGLAGRIITAQYF; CDR3nt: TGCAGCGTTGGACTAGCGGGACGGATAATTACGGCCCAGTACTTC
abundance: -; d_gene: -; v_gene: TRBV7-9; j_gene: TRBJ1-3; CDR3aa: CASSLDWGGYTIYF; CDR3nt: TGTGCCAGCAGCTTAGATTGGGGCGGCTACACCATATATTTT
abundance: -; d_gene: -; v_gene: TRBV7-9; j_gene: TRBJ2-2; CDR3aa: CASSPREGSELFF; CDR3nt: TGTGCCAGCAGCCCCCGCGAGGGCTCGGAGCTGTTTTTT
abundance: few; d_gene: TRBD1; v_gene: TRBV6-5; j_gene: TRBJ1-1; CDR3aa: CASSFQGETEAFF; CDR3nt: TGTGCCAGCAGTTTCCAGGGGGAAACTGAAGCTTTCTTT
abundance: -; d_gene: -; v_gene: TRBV11-2; j_gene: TRBJ2-7; CDR3aa: CASSLDRGNEQNF; CDR3nt: TGTGCCAGCAGCTTAGACAGGGGCAACGAGCAGAACTTC
abundance: -; d_gene: -; v_gene: TRBV2; j_gene: TRBJ2-5; CDR3aa: CASTAQHQETQYF; CDR3nt: TGTGCCAGCACTGCACAACACCAAGAGACCCAGTACTTC
abundance: -; d_gene: -; v_gene: TRBV20-1; j_gene: TRBJ1-6; CDR3aa: CSARSTANSPLHF; CDR3nt: TGCAGTGCTAGGTCGACAGCTAATTCACCCCTCCACTTT
abundance: -; d_gene: -; v_gene: TRBV25-1; j_gene: TRBJ1-4; CDR3aa: CASPNGSTNEKLFF; CDR3nt: TGTGCCAGCCCGAACGGTTCAACTAATGAAAAACTGTTTTTT
abundance: many; d_gene: -; v_gene: TRBV20-1; j_gene: TRBJ1-4; CDR3aa: CSAYDGRGDEKLFF; CDR3nt: TGCAGTGCTTACGATGGGAGGGGTGATGAAAAACTGTTTTTT
abundance: -; d_gene: -; v_gene: TRBV20-1; j_gene: TRBJ2-7; CDR3aa: CSARDLLSYEQYF; CDR3nt: TGCAGTGCTAGAGATCTACTCTCCTACGAGCAGTACTTC
abundance: -; d_gene: -; v_gene: TRBV12-3/TRBV12-4; j_gene: TRBJ1-5; CDR3aa: CASSEARVFFGQPQHF; CDR3nt: TGTGCCAGCAGTGAAGCGAGGGTGTTTTTTGGTCAGCCCCAGCATTTT
abundance: once; d_gene: -; v_gene: TRBV7-6; j_gene: TRBJ2-1; CDR3aa: CASSDRTGTRYNEQFF; CDR3nt: TGTGCCAGCAGCGATCGTACCGGGACACGCTACAATGAGCAGTTCTTC
abundance: -; d_gene: TRBD1; v_gene: TRBV15; j_gene: TRBJ1-2; CDR3aa: CASSRGTADYGYTF; CDR3nt: TGTGCCAGCAGCCGAGGGACAGCTGACTATGGCTACACCTTC
abundance: many; d_gene: -; v_gene: TRBV15; j_gene: TRBJ1-2; CDR3aa: CATSRDLVGTDYGYTF; CDR3nt: TGTGCCACCAGCAGAGATCTTGTTGGTACCGACTATGGCTACACCTTC
abundance: many; d_gene: -; v_gene: TRBV5-6; j_gene: TRBJ1-2; CDR3aa: CASSLDDPGGYTF; CDR3nt: TGTGCCAGCAGCTTGGATGATCCTGGTGGCTACACCTTC
abundance: -; d_gene: -; v_gene: TRBV7-9; j_gene: TRBJ1-6; CDR3aa: CASSATGGYNSPLHF; CDR3nt: TGTGCCAGCAGCGCAACAGGAGGATATAATTCACCCCTCCACTTT
abundance: few; d_gene: -; v_gene: TRBV7-7; j_gene: TRBJ1-4; CDR3aa: CASSLLEGEKLFF; CDR3nt: TGTGCTAGCAGCTTACTCGAGGGTGAAAAACTGTTTTTT
abundance: -; d_gene: TRBD1; v_gene: TRBV7-9; j_gene: TRBJ2-5; CDR3aa: CASSSDRGGTGGTQYF; CDR3nt: TGTGCCAGCAGCTCGGACAGGGGAGGTACCGGGGGGACCCAGTACTTC
abundance: many; d_gene: TRBD1; v_gene: TRBV2; j_gene: TRBJ2-7; CDR3aa: CASSETPGRGQYEQYF; CDR3nt: TGTGCCAGCAGTGAGACCCCGGGCAGGGGGCAATACGAGCAGTACTTC
abundance: few; d_gene: -; v_gene: TRBV9; j_gene: TRBJ2-2; CDR3aa: CASSVVGRGTGELFF; CDR3nt: TGTGCCAGCAGCGTAGTTGGTAGAGGCACCGGGGAGCTGTTTTTT
abundance: many; d_gene: -; v_gene: TRBV2; j_gene: TRBJ2-7; CDR3aa: CATLGGGSSNEQYF; CDR3nt: TGTGCCACCTTGGGAGGGGGATCATCCAACGAGCAGTACTTC
abundance: few; d_gene: -; v_gene: TRBV7-9; j_gene: TRBJ1-4; CDR3aa: CASSLEGAGREKLFF; CDR3nt: TGTGCCAGCAGCTTAGAGGGAGCCGGAAGGGAAAAACTGTTTTTT
abundance: few; d_gene: TRBD1; v_gene: TRBV2; j_gene: TRBJ1-5; CDR3aa: CASSETGGFNQPQHF; CDR3nt: TGTGCCAGCAGCGAAACAGGGGGATTCAATCAGCCCCAGCATTTT
abundance: -; d_gene: -; v_gene: TRBV29-1; j_gene: TRBJ2-7; CDR3aa: CSLEGYEYEQYF; CDR3nt: TGCAGCTTGGAAGGGTACGAATACGAGCAGTACTTC
abundance: -; d_gene: -; v_gene: TRBV5-5; j_gene: TRBJ1-5; CDR3aa: CASSPQTGESNQPQHF; CDR3nt: TGTGCCAGCAGCCCTCAAACGGGCGAAAGCAATCAGCCCCAGCATTTT
abundance: -; d_gene: -; v_gene: TRBV15; j_gene: TRBJ1-1; CDR3aa: CATSSYSRRMNTEAFF; CDR3nt: TGTGCCACCAGCAGTTACTCGAGGAGAATGAACACTGAAGCTTTCTTT
abundance: -; d_gene: -; v_gene: TRBV7-2; j_gene: TRBJ1-5; CDR3aa: CASSLDGRGDQPQHF; CDR3nt: TGTGCCAGCAGCTTAGACGGTAGGGGGGATCAGCCCCAGCATTTT
abundance: many; d_gene: -; v_gene: TRBV29-1; j_gene: TRBJ2-6; CDR3aa: CSVEGKNSGANVLTF; CDR3nt: TGCAGCGTCGAGGGGAAAAACTCTGGGGCCAACGTCCTGACTTTC
abundance: -; d_gene: -; v_gene: TRBV2; j_gene: TRBJ1-1; CDR3aa: CAIETEAFF; CDR3nt: TGTGCCATCGAGACTGAAGCTTTCTTT
abundance: -; d_gene: -; v_gene: TRBV2; j_gene: TRBJ1-2; CDR3aa: CASTPGDGYTF; CDR3nt: TGTGCCAGCACCCCAGGGGACGGCTACACCTTC
abundance: -; d_gene: -; v_gene: TRBV7-8; j_gene: TRBJ1-5; CDR3aa: CASSFSGGRGGQPQHF; CDR3nt: TGTGCCAGCAGCTTCTCCGGGGGGCGCGGGGGGCAGCCCCAGCATTTT